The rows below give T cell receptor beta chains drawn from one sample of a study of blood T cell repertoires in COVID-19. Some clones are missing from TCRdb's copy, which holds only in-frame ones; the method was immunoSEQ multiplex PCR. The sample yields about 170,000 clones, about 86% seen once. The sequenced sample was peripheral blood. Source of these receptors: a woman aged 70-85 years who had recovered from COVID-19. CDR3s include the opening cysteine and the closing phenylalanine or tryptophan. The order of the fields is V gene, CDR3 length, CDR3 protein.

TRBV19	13	CATQSLAKNIQYF
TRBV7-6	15	CASSSPIYSSYEQYF
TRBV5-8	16	CASSGHRGASNQPQHF
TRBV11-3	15	CASSPGLASYNEQFF
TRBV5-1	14	CASSLVVQNTEAFF
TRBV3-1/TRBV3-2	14	CASSQRGGTDTQYF
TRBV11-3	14	CASSFGGANTEAFF
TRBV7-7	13	CASSSDRGNVLTF
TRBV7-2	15	CASSLGLAGVETQYF
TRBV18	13	CASSPPAVYGYTF
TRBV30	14	CAWSPQGPLGGYTF
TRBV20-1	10	CSAKEQSRSF
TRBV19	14	CASSARGVGEKLFF
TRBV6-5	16	CASSYSEGRGNYGYTF
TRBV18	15	CASSPPGGRGNTIYF
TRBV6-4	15	CASSQEQGTAYGYTF
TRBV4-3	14	CASSQQTGGNEQFF
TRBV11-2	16	CASSLRGSARDYEQYF
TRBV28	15	CASSLTAPMGNTIYF
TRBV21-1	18	CASTLRLAGGGGTGELFF
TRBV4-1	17	CASSHTRTLSFGNTIYF
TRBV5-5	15	CASSFTGISGDTQYF
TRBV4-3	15	CASSHLRDSFYEQYF
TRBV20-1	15	CSASSGSAPYNEQFF
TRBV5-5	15	CASTGGAVPAYGYTF
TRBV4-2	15	CASSQGPGGAYEQYF
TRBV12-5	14	CASDLGQPNTEAFF
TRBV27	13	CASTRQGAGGYTF
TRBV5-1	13	CASSLVTAHEQYF
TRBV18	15	CASSPQTGDNTEAFF
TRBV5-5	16	CASSSRGGGNTGELFF
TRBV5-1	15	CASSHGQGANYGYTF
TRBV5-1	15	CASSVLPGDLETQYF
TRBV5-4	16	CASSNAGTGLNYGYTF
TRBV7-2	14	CASSPGGVWYGYTF
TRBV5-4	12	CASRQGVYGYTF
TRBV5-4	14	CASSQDRGDYGYTF
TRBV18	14	CASSPGTDRNTIYF
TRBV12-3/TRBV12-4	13	CASSQDPFRALHF
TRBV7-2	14	CASSLGGLDNEQFF
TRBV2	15	CASSEPWGHHYEQYF
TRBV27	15	CASSRRLAGDGEQFF
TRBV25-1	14	CASSEYVGSLEAFF
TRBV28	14	CASSPRQGDSPLHF
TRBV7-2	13	CASSFVGAVGYTF
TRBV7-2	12	CASSPYTAGAFF
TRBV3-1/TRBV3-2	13	CASSPLGTGELFF
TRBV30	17	CAWSRTDPGQGFYEQYF
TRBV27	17	CASSLDGRGRFSYGYTF
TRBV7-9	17	CASSPGQGGPHWTEAFF
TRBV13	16	CASSLGRQGYYNEQFF
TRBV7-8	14	CASSLGSGGYEQYF
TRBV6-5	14	CASSYRGRTDTQYF
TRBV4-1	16	CASSQEGRNLYNEQFF